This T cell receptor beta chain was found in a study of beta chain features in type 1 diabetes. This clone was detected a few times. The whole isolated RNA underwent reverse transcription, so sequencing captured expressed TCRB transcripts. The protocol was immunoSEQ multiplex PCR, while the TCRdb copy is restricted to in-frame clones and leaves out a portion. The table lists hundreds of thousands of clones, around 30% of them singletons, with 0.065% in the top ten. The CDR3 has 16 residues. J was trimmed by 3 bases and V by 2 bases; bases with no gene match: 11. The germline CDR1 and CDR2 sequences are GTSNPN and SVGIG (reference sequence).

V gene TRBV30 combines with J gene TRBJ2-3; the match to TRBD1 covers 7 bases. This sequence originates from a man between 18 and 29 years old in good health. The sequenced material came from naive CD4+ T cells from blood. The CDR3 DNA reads TGTGCCTGGAGTCCGGCCAGGGGGAGACAGACAGATACGCAGTATTTT. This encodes CAWSPARGRQTDTQYF.